These 27 T cell receptor beta chains share one sample of origin, sequenced in a study of T cell responses to AZD1222 COVID-19 vaccine. The assay was immunoSEQ multiplex PCR, and TCRdb's table has in-frame clones only and misses some. This table holds 210,000 or so clones, around 94% found once. The input for sequencing was peripheral blood, taken 28 days after the second dose of the MenACWY control vaccine. The origin of the receptors is an adult who received the MenACWY meningococcal vaccine as a control.

The chain carries TRBV30 and TRBJ2-1; 10 nucleotides line up with TRBD1. The CDR3 sequence is 13 residues long. Germline V gene sequence: CDR1 GTSNPN, CDR2 SVGIG (reference sequence). With 4 bases clipped from V and 7 bases from J, the junction kept 4 bases outside the gene matches. The chain's CDR3 is CAWTPGQGNEQFF. In DNA, the CDR3 is TGTGCCTGGACCCCGGGACAGGGGAATGAGCAGTTCTTC.

The rearrangement links TRBV13 to TRBJ1-2, with D perhaps TRBD1 (5 bases). The CDR3 loop spans 14 amino acids. V dropped 1 base and J dropped 3 bases, with 9 bases sitting between them. Germline V gene sequence: CDR1 PRHDT, CDR2 FYEKMQ (reference sequence). The CDR3, as DNA: TGTGCCAGCAGCTTAGTGGGACCGCACTATGGCTACACCTTC. Residues: CASSLVGPHYGYTF.

The V and J genes are TRBV30 and TRBJ1-3, with a possible D match to TRBD1 (5 bases). Between the trimmed V and J ends, which lost 3 bases and 2 bases, there was a span of 5 bases. This CDR3 has 12 residues. Germline CDR1 is GTSNPN and CDR2 is SVGIG (reference sequence). The CDR3: CAWSRAGNTIYF. CDR3 bases: TGTGCCTGGAGCAGGGCTGGAAACACCATATATTTT. The complete variable domain, with remaining parts taken from reference TRBV30 and TRBJ1-3, reads SQTIHQWPATLVQPVGSPLSLECTVEGTSNPNLYWYRQAAGRGLQLLFYSVGIGQISSEVPQNLSASRPQDRQFILSSKKLLLSDSGFYLCAWSRAGNTIYFGEGSWLTVV.

V is TRBV7-9 and J is TRBJ1-4, with D possibly being TRBD1 (5 bases). Germline CDR1 and CDR2: SEHNR and FQNEAQ (reference sequence). This CDR3 is 16 amino acids long. The V gene lost 5 bases and the J gene lost 4 bases, with 17 bases spanning the gap. This CDR3 is CASSPGAVGDNEKLFF. Written as DNA, the CDR3 is TGTGCCAGCAGCCCCGGGGCCGTCGGCGATAATGAAAAACTGTTTTTT. The full variable domain, rest sourced from reference TRBV7-9 and TRBJ1-4, is DTGVSQNPRHKITKRGQNVTFRCDPISEHNRLYWYRQTLGQGPEFLTYFQNEAQLEKSRLLSDRFSAERPKGSFSTLEIQRTEQGDSAMYLCASSPGAVGDNEKLFFGSGTQLSVL.

This rearrangement joins TRBV7-8 to TRBJ2-7, with TRBD2 as a possible D gene (5 bases). The CDR3 runs to 16 residues. The germline V gene has CDR1 SGHVS and CDR2 FQNEAQ. V gave up 5 bases and J gave up 5 bases, with 22 bases separating them. The CDR3 region is CASSLLVSLEAHEQYF. The CDR3 nucleotides are TGTGCCAGCAGCCTACTCGTCTCTTTGGAGGCCCACGAGCAGTACTTC.

This chain joins TRBV30 and TRBJ1-2, with D perhaps TRBD1 (5 bases). The CDR3 runs to 13 residues. Germline lookup yields CDR1 GTSNPN and CDR2 SVGIG (reference sequence). V lost 0 bases, J lost 4 bases, and 9 bases lay in between. The CDR3: CAWSVLGVYGYTF. Written as DNA, the CDR3 is TGTGCCTGGAGTGTTTTAGGGGTCTATGGCTACACCTTC.

This chain links TRBV4-1 with TRBJ1-1; TRBD1 might be the D (5 bases). Trimming pared 4 bases from V and 5 bases from J, leaving 14 bases between. The germline V gene encodes CDR1 MGHRA and CDR2 YSYEKL. The CDR3 runs to 14 residues. For the CDR3, the DNA is TGCGCCAGCAGCCTTCTTGGGGGTAAGACTGAAGCTTTCTTT. It is translated as CASSLLGGKTEAFF.

CDR3 in DNA: TGTGCCAGCAGCCAAGATATTAGTGGAGGACAGGGGGGAGCGGGCTACACCTTC. Its protein is CASSQDISGGQGGAGYTF. The rearrangement uses TRBV3-1 (or the pseudogene TRBV3-2) and TRBJ1-2; 10 bases agree with TRBD1. Losses at the gene ends were 0 bases for V and 8 bases for J; bases not matched to a gene: 15. The germline V gene encodes CDR1 LGHDT and CDR2 YNNKEL (reference sequence). The CDR3 runs to 18 residues.

This chain links TRBV4-1 with TRBJ1-2; 9 bases match TRBD1. The CDR3 extends over 15 amino acids. Germline loops: CDR1 MGHRA, CDR2 YSYEKL. The junction had 8 bases not matched to a gene; V was cut back by 1 base and J by 8 bases. The CDR3 protein is CASSQGDRESRGYTF. In DNA, the CDR3 is TGCGCCAGCAGCCAAGGGGACAGGGAGTCGCGCGGCTACACCTTC.

V is TRBV5-1 and J is TRBJ2-5, with 10 bases that match TRBD2. This CDR3 region has 16 residues. Trimming at V came to 0 bases and at J to 0 bases, leaving 2 bases not matched to a gene. Germline V gene data show CDR1 as SGHRS and CDR2 as YFSETQ. CDR3 in amino acids: CASSLATSGYQETQYF. In nucleotides, the CDR3 is TGCGCCAGCAGCTTGGCGACTAGCGGGTACCAAGAGACCCAGTACTTC.

This sequence joins TRBV19 and TRBJ1-2; weak D call: TRBD1 (5 bases). Germline-derived CDR1 and CDR2 are LNHDA and SQIVND (reference sequence). CDR3 size: 12 residues. V was cut by 5 bases and J by 5 bases, with 9 bases left in between. The CDR3 DNA is TGTGCCAGTAGTCCAGGGCTGTATGGCTACACCTTC. Protein sequence: CASSPGLYGYTF.

This sequence joins TRBV10-3 and TRBJ1-1; D is uncertain. The germline V and J ends were trimmed by 3 bases and 1 base, with 9 bases remaining between them. The CDR3 loop spans 14 amino acids. Germline V lookup: CDR1 ENHRY, CDR2 SYGVKD. The CDR3 coding sequence is TGTGCCATCAGTGAACCGGATCGGAACACTGAAGCTTTCTTT. Protein: CAISEPDRNTEAFF.

V and J are TRBV28 and TRBJ1-5; 8 nucleotides agree with TRBD1. Per germline, CDR1 MDHEN and CDR2 SYDVKM. This CDR3 contains 16 residues. J was trimmed by 6 bases and V by 5 bases; bases with no gene match: 12. CDR3 sequence (DNA): TGTGCCAGCAGTCAGCCGACAGGGGTTCAGGGTCAGCCCCAGCATTTT. It specifies CASSQPTGVQGQPQHF.

In this sample, this clone turned up once. Other nucleotide sequences in the sample specify the same CDR3. The gene calls are TRBV28 and TRBJ1-4; D unresolved. The CDR3 is 11 amino acids. Germline lookup yields CDR1 MDHEN and CDR2 SYDVKM. The V end lost 4 bases, the J end lost 7 bases, and 4 bases lay between the germline ends. In DNA, the CDR3 is TGTGCCAGCAGTTGGGGTGAAAAACTGTTTTTT. Translation: CASSWGEKLFF.

The V and J genes are TRBV25-1 and TRBJ1-4, with D hard to call. Germline CDR1 MGHDK, CDR2 SYGVNS. CDR3 size: 16 residues. Trimming shortened V by 0 bases and J by 8 bases, and 16 bases separated the two germline ends. The CDR3 is CASSEYKDRVSEKLFF. The CDR3 DNA follows: TGTGCCAGCAGTGAATATAAGGACCGGGTTTCGGAAAAACTGTTTTTT.

The chain recombines TRBV5-4 with TRBJ2-3, with 8 bases matching TRBD2. The CDR3 is 16 amino acids. Trimming took 8 bases from V and 0 from J; bases not matched to a gene: 11. Germline V gene data show CDR1 as SGHNT and CDR2 as YYREEE (reference sequence). The CDR3 spells CARRGPSGGSTDTQYF. In DNA form, the CDR3 reads TGTGCCAGACGCGGCCCGAGCGGGGGCAGCACAGATACGCAGTATTTT.

This chain uses TRBV3-1 (or the pseudogene TRBV3-2) with TRBJ1-6, with 8 bases lining up with TRBD1. Trimming at V came to 3 bases and at J to 7 bases, leaving 8 bases not matched to a gene. Germline assignment: CDR1 LGHDT and CDR2 YNNKEL (reference sequence). The CDR3 is 16 residues long. For the CDR3, the DNA is TGTGCCAGCAGCCATGGACAGGGTCTTAAAAATTCACCCCTCCACTTT. This codes for CASSHGQGLKNSPLHF.

The chain employs TRBV3-1 (or the pseudogene TRBV3-2) and TRBJ2-7, with 12 nucleotides matching TRBD2. CDR3 length equals 18 residues. V trimming: 1 base; J trimming: 0 bases; junction bases outside the gene matches: 7. Germline CDR1 LGHDT, CDR2 YNNKEL (reference sequence). CDR3 nucleotides: TGTGCCAGCAGCCAAGGGACTAGCGGGACCAGGAGCTCCTACGAGCAGTACTTC. It is translated as CASSQGTSGTRSSYEQYF.

J is TRBJ1-5 and V is TRBV6-5; 8 bases align to TRBD1. V lost 7 bases and J lost 6; bases outside the gene matches: 5. The CDR3 covers 13 residues. Germline V gene lookup returns CDR1 MNHEY and CDR2 SVGAGI. The CDR3 protein is CASMDRVIQPQHF. The CDR3 DNA follows: TGTGCCAGCATGGACAGGGTAATTCAGCCCCAGCATTTT.

The J gene is TRBJ2-1, the V gene TRBV19; 12 nucleotides line up with TRBD1. The CDR3 is 14 amino acids. J was trimmed by 8 bases and V by 7 bases; bases with no gene match: 6. Germline V gene data show CDR1 as LNHDA and CDR2 as SQIVND (reference sequence). The CDR3 sequence is CASTPGQGADEQFF. DNA of the CDR3: TGTGCCAGTACCCCGGGACAGGGGGCAGATGAGCAGTTCTTC.

This rearrangement joins TRBV11-1 to TRBJ2-1, with D possibly matching TRBD1 (5 bases). V lost 2 bases and J lost 9, with 11 bases in between. The CDR3 totals 13 residues. Per the germline V gene, CDR1 is SGHAT and CDR2 is FQDESV (reference sequence). The CDR3 loop reads CASSLQGLSEQFF. CDR3 sequence (DNA): TGTGCCAGCAGCTTACAGGGTCTCAGTGAGCAGTTCTTC.

In this sample, this clone turned up once. The chain recombines TRBV27 with TRBJ2-7, with 7 positions matching TRBD1. CDR1 and CDR2 from the germline V gene are MNHEY and SMNVEV (reference sequence). This CDR3 is built from 13 residues. With 4 bases clipped from V and 3 bases from J, the junction kept 3 bases outside the gene matches. The CDR3 is CASSSGQFYEQYF. CDR3 DNA: TGTGCCAGCAGTTCGGGACAGTTCTACGAGCAGTACTTC.

This clone came up once. The genes are TRBV10-3 and TRBJ2-7, with 9 bases identical to TRBD1. The CDR3 has 14 residues. The trim removed 6 bases at V and 1 base at J, leaving 4 bases unmatched. Looked up from germline, CDR1 is ENHRY and CDR2 is SYGVKD. The CDR3 protein is CAISSGTGSYEQYF. The DNA for the CDR3 is TGTGCCATCAGCTCCGGGACAGGGTCCTACGAGCAGTACTTC.

The chain links TRBV20-1 to TRBJ1-2; TRBD1 is a possible D gene (6 bases). Germline V gene lookup returns CDR1 DFQATT and CDR2 SNEGSKA (reference sequence). Between the trimmed V and J ends, which lost 8 bases and 4 bases, there was a span of 11 bases. CDR3 length: 11 amino acids. In DNA, the CDR3 is TGCAGTAGGACAGACCCCTATGGCTACACCTTC. Translated, it gives CSRTDPYGYTF.

The chain carries TRBV9 and TRBJ2-2, with TRBD1 matching over 10 bases. In germline, CDR1 is SGDLS, CDR2 YYNGEE. Trimming cost V 0 bases and J 6 bases; bases outside gene matches: 5. The CDR3 runs 16 residues. CDR3 residues: CASSVGGQGIAGELFF. CDR3 sequence (DNA): TGTGCCAGCAGCGTAGGGGGACAGGGGATTGCCGGGGAGCTGTTTTTT.

The gene calls are TRBV5-1 and TRBJ2-5; D could derive from TRBD1 or TRBD2 (6 bases each). The CDR3 extends over 15 amino acids. CDR1 and CDR2 from the germline V gene are SGHRS and YFSETQ. The germline V and J ends were trimmed by 4 bases and 4 bases, with 17 bases remaining between them. In nucleotides, the CDR3 is TGCGCCAGCAGCCCGGAAGGGGGAGGACGAGAGACCCAGTACTTC. As protein: CASSPEGGGRETQYF.

The rearrangement uses TRBV12-3 or TRBV12-4 and TRBJ1-1; 7 nucleotides match TRBD1. The CDR3 totals 12 residues. Germline trimming cut 4 bases from V and 7 bases from J; bases unmatched to any gene: 3. Written as DNA, the CDR3 is TGTGCCAGCAGTTGGGGACAGTTTGAAGCTTTCTTT. Its translation is CASSWGQFEAFF.